The sequence of this T cell receptor (beta chain) was determined in a study of OX40 agonist ivuxolimab in advanced cancers. Study observations and caveats: There were also nonresponders showing low normalized T-cell clonal expansion.

Notes on this clone: Its antigen is as yet unknown.

Profiling relied on immunoSEQ multiplex PCR, and the TCRdb table lists in-frame clones only, not all of them. The repertoire includes more than 70,000 clones, roughly 86% of them detected once, and 5% sits in the top ten. The clonotype originates from an adult with an advanced solid tumor such as melanoma, head and neck, liver or kidney cancer. The sample was CD4+ or CD8+ T cells sorted from blood, taken in a trial of the OX40 agonist ivuxolimab.

The CDR3 nucleotides read TGTGCCAGTAACCATATGAGGGATATGGACTATGGCTACACCTTC. Its protein product is CASNHMRDMDYGYTF. V usage is TRBV19 and J usage is TRBJ1-2, with D unclear. CDR1 and CDR2 (germline): LNHDA, SQIVND (reference sequence). The CDR3 loop spans 15 amino acids. Trimming took off 7 bases at V and 3 bases at J, with 18 bases between the two ends.